The source of this T cell receptor beta chain is a study of brain T cells in children with intractable seizures. Sequencing used immunoSEQ multiplex PCR; TCRdb keeps in-frame clones, though not all of them. The table records a few hundred thousand clones, 93% of them present only once. Germline-derived CDR1 and CDR2 are MNHEY and SVGEGT. CDR3 size: 12 residues. V lost 5 bases and J lost 6, with 10 bases in between. Whole-study findings and limits: Clones missing pre-surgery may reflect undersampling of that blood sample.

In its sample, this clone was seen once. What it binds is unknown. Time point: blood from clinic visit 5 months post-surgery; TSC patient then seizure free. The chain employs TRBV6-2 or TRBV6-3 and TRBJ1-1; D is undetermined. The clonotype originates from a boy under two years old with tuberous sclerosis and intractable seizures. The sequenced sample was peripheral blood, obtained about 5 months after surgery. The CDR3 region is CASSKRGSEAFF. The CDR3 DNA is TGTGCCAGCAGTAAACGGGGATCTGAAGCTTTCTTT.